A selection of T cell receptor beta chains follows, all from one sample in a study of T cell responses to AZD1222 COVID-19 vaccine. Method: immunoSEQ multiplex PCR; TCRdb's copy keeps in-frame clones and lacks some. The table has more than 110,000 clones, roughly 92% seen once. The sample in question was peripheral blood, obtained on day 0 of AZD1222 vaccination. These receptors originate from an adult in good health. The CDR3 runs from the conserved cysteine through the conserved F or W. The D gene is left open where the match is weak. Expanded clones are given a class, and other clones once, few, many or no size at all.

j_gene: TRBJ2-1; v_gene: TRBV6-1; abundance: .; d_gene: .; CDR3nt: TGTGCCAGCAGTGAAGCGCGCAATGAGCAGTTCTTC; CDR3aa: CASSEARNEQFF
j_gene: TRBJ1-2; v_gene: TRBV27; abundance: .; d_gene: .; CDR3nt: TGTGCCAGCAGTTTATCGGGGCTGAAGGGAGGCTACACCTTC; CDR3aa: CASSLSGLKGGYTF
j_gene: TRBJ2-5; v_gene: TRBV7-9; abundance: .; d_gene: TRBD1; CDR3nt: TGTGCCAGCAGCTGGGGACAGGGTAGAGAGACCCAGTACTTC; CDR3aa: CASSWGQGRETQYF
j_gene: TRBJ2-4; v_gene: TRBV18; abundance: .; d_gene: .; CDR3nt: TGTGCCAGCTCACCACCAGGGGGAGGCCAGGACATTCAGTACTTC; CDR3aa: CASSPPGGGQDIQYF
j_gene: TRBJ1-2; v_gene: TRBV28; abundance: .; d_gene: .; CDR3nt: TGTGCCAGCAGTTTGCACAGGTCTAACTATGGCTACACCTTC; CDR3aa: CASSLHRSNYGYTF
j_gene: TRBJ1-2; v_gene: TRBV29-1; abundance: .; d_gene: .; CDR3nt: TGCAGCGTTGTAGAGGGGCCTGGCTACACCTTC; CDR3aa: CSVVEGPGYTF
j_gene: TRBJ2-3; v_gene: TRBV11-1; abundance: once; d_gene: .; CDR3nt: TGTGCCAGCAGCTTAGACAGGGTTACAGGGGATACGCAGTATTTT; CDR3aa: CASSLDRVTGDTQYF
j_gene: TRBJ2-2; v_gene: TRBV19; abundance: .; d_gene: .; CDR3nt: TGTGCCAGTAGTATGAAGAGGGGGAACACCGGGGAGCTGTTTTTT; CDR3aa: CASSMKRGNTGELFF
j_gene: TRBJ2-7; v_gene: TRBV3-1/TRBV3-2; abundance: .; d_gene: TRBD2; CDR3nt: TGTGCCAGCAGCCGTAAGCGGGAGGGCCTCTACGAGCAGTACTTC; CDR3aa: CASSRKREGLYEQYF
j_gene: TRBJ2-5; v_gene: TRBV9; abundance: .; d_gene: TRBD2; CDR3nt: TGTGCCAGCAGCGTAGGGAAGACTAGCGGGAGTGTGGAGACCCAGTACTTC; CDR3aa: CASSVGKTSGSVETQYF
j_gene: TRBJ1-2; v_gene: TRBV27; abundance: .; d_gene: .; CDR3nt: TGTGCCAGCAGGCCCGGGACAAACGATAACTATGGCTACACCTTC; CDR3aa: CASRPGTNDNYGYTF
j_gene: TRBJ1-2; v_gene: TRBV7-8; abundance: .; d_gene: TRBD1; CDR3nt: TGTGCCAGCAGCGTCAGACAGGGGGATGGCTACACCTTC; CDR3aa: CASSVRQGDGYTF
j_gene: TRBJ1-4; v_gene: TRBV19; abundance: .; d_gene: TRBD1; CDR3nt: TGTGCCAGTAGTAACAGGGGGCGCGGTGAAAAACTGTTTTTT; CDR3aa: CASSNRGRGEKLFF
j_gene: TRBJ1-2; v_gene: TRBV4-1; abundance: .; d_gene: .; CDR3nt: TGCGCCAGCAGCCAAGATAGGGAATTCGGGGGTGGCTACACCTTC; CDR3aa: CASSQDREFGGGYTF
j_gene: TRBJ1-1; v_gene: TRBV28; abundance: .; d_gene: .; CDR3nt: TGTGCCAGCAGTTTATCGGCCAGGGACGCTTTCTTT; CDR3aa: CASSLSARDAFF
j_gene: TRBJ1-1; v_gene: TRBV2; abundance: .; d_gene: .; CDR3nt: TGTGCCAGCAGTATCCAACCCGGGGTTGAAGCTTTCTTT; CDR3aa: CASSIQPGVEAFF
j_gene: TRBJ1-1; v_gene: TRBV18; abundance: .; d_gene: .; CDR3nt: TGTGCCAGCCGAGGACAGTTGGACACTGAAGCTTTCTTT; CDR3aa: CASRGQLDTEAFF
j_gene: TRBJ2-1; v_gene: TRBV28; abundance: .; d_gene: .; CDR3nt: TGTGCCAGCAAACCTGAGGGGGAGGGCCTCAATGAGCAGTTCTTC; CDR3aa: CASKPEGEGLNEQFF
j_gene: TRBJ1-6; v_gene: TRBV6-6; abundance: once; d_gene: .; CDR3nt: TGTGCCAGCAGTTCCGGGCCCCATAATTCACCCCTCCACTTT; CDR3aa: CASSSGPHNSPLHF
j_gene: TRBJ1-4; v_gene: TRBV28; abundance: .; d_gene: .; CDR3nt: TGTGCCAGCAGTTCTCCTGGTGAAAAACTGTTTTTT; CDR3aa: CASSSPGEKLFF
j_gene: TRBJ1-4; v_gene: TRBV5-4; abundance: once; d_gene: .; CDR3nt: TGTGCCAGCAGCTTGACACAGGCCCCTAATGAAAAACTGTTTTTT; CDR3aa: CASSLTQAPNEKLFF
j_gene: TRBJ2-1; v_gene: TRBV29-1; abundance: .; d_gene: .; CDR3nt: TGCAGCGTTAATAGAGGGGCCTACAATGAGCAGTTCTTC; CDR3aa: CSVNRGAYNEQFF
j_gene: TRBJ2-2; v_gene: TRBV3-1/TRBV3-2; abundance: .; d_gene: TRBD2; CDR3nt: TGTGCCAGCAGCGCGAGGACTAGCGGGAGTAGATGGCCCGGGGAGCTGTTTTTT; CDR3aa: CASSARTSGSRWPGELFF
j_gene: TRBJ2-7; v_gene: TRBV27; abundance: once; d_gene: .; CDR3nt: TGTGCCAGCAGTTTGGCGTCAGGGGTGTACGAGCAGTACTTC; CDR3aa: CASSLASGVYEQYF
j_gene: TRBJ1-2; v_gene: TRBV7-2; abundance: .; d_gene: .; CDR3nt: TGTGCCAGCAGCTTAGGGGGGAGGCAGGGCTACACCTTC; CDR3aa: CASSLGGRQGYTF
j_gene: TRBJ2-4; v_gene: TRBV7-9; abundance: .; d_gene: .; CDR3nt: TGTGCCAGCACCATTGGTGGGGCCAAAAACATTCAGTACTTC; CDR3aa: CASTIGGAKNIQYF
j_gene: TRBJ2-7; v_gene: TRBV27; abundance: .; d_gene: TRBD1; CDR3nt: TGTGCCAGCAGGCCGGGACAGGGGTATCTCAACGAGCAGTACTTC; CDR3aa: CASRPGQGYLNEQYF
j_gene: TRBJ1-5; v_gene: TRBV7-2; abundance: once; d_gene: .; CDR3nt: TGTGCCAGCAGTAGCCAACCAGTCTATCAGCCCCAGCATTTT; CDR3aa: CASSSQPVYQPQHF
j_gene: TRBJ1-5; v_gene: TRBV19; abundance: .; d_gene: TRBD1; CDR3nt: TGTGCCAGTACCTTTGGACAGGAGAACAATCAGCCCCAGCATTTT; CDR3aa: CASTFGQENNQPQHF
j_gene: TRBJ1-2; v_gene: TRBV10-3; abundance: .; d_gene: TRBD1; CDR3nt: TGTGCCATCCACTCGGGACAGGGTCTGGAGGGCTACACCTTC; CDR3aa: CAIHSGQGLEGYTF
j_gene: TRBJ1-4; v_gene: TRBV2; abundance: .; d_gene: TRBD1; CDR3nt: TGTGCCAGCAGTCGAGCACAGGGGGCGGTTGAAAAACTGTTTTTT; CDR3aa: CASSRAQGAVEKLFF
j_gene: TRBJ2-5; v_gene: TRBV18; abundance: .; d_gene: TRBD1; CDR3nt: TGTGCCACCACAGGGGGCCGCATCCAAGAGACCCAGTACTTC; CDR3aa: CATTGGRIQETQYF
j_gene: TRBJ2-2; v_gene: TRBV2; abundance: .; d_gene: TRBD1; CDR3nt: TGTGCCAGCAGTGACGGGACAGGGTTAGTCGGGGAGCTGTTTTTT; CDR3aa: CASSDGTGLVGELFF
j_gene: TRBJ2-2; v_gene: TRBV11-1; abundance: once; d_gene: .; CDR3nt: TGTGCCAGCAGCTCATATTTCCGGGAGCTGTTTTTT; CDR3aa: CASSSYFRELFF
j_gene: TRBJ2-2; v_gene: TRBV6-6; abundance: .; d_gene: .; CDR3nt: TGTGCCAGCAGTTATCGGCCAGGGACCGGGGAGCTGTTTTTT; CDR3aa: CASSYRPGTGELFF
j_gene: TRBJ1-6; v_gene: TRBV28; abundance: .; d_gene: .; CDR3nt: TGTGCCAGCAGTTTACCCAGCTATAATTCACCCCTCCACTTT; CDR3aa: CASSLPSYNSPLHF
j_gene: TRBJ2-7; v_gene: TRBV9; abundance: once; d_gene: .; CDR3nt: TGTGCCAGCAGCGCGCGGACTGCCTTGGGGTCTCAGTACTTC; CDR3aa: CASSARTALGSQYF
j_gene: TRBJ2-1; v_gene: TRBV28; abundance: .; d_gene: .; CDR3nt: TGTGCCAGCAGAATGGGGGGGCACGATGAGCAGTTCTTC; CDR3aa: CASRMGGHDEQFF
j_gene: TRBJ2-1; v_gene: TRBV6-2/TRBV6-3; abundance: .; d_gene: .; CDR3nt: TGTGCCAGCAGCCGCCAGGGGGGGGCCTACAATGAGCAGTTCTTC; CDR3aa: CASSRQGGAYNEQFF
j_gene: TRBJ2-2; v_gene: TRBV27; abundance: .; d_gene: .; CDR3nt: TGTGCCAGCAGTTTATATCCTCAATCGTTGGCTGGGGAGCTGTTTTTT; CDR3aa: CASSLYPQSLAGELFF
j_gene: TRBJ1-5; v_gene: TRBV2; abundance: .; d_gene: TRBD1; CDR3nt: TGTGCCAGCAGCCTGGGACAGGGGGGTCAGCCCCAGCATTTT; CDR3aa: CASSLGQGGQPQHF
j_gene: TRBJ2-4; v_gene: TRBV24-1; abundance: .; d_gene: TRBD1; CDR3nt: TGTGCCACCAGTGAGTATTCAGGGGGCGAAAACATTCAGTACTTC; CDR3aa: CATSEYSGGENIQYF
j_gene: TRBJ1-4; v_gene: TRBV7-8; abundance: .; d_gene: .; CDR3nt: TGTGCCAGCAGCTTAGGCTGGGGGGAAAAACTGTTTTTT; CDR3aa: CASSLGWGEKLFF
j_gene: TRBJ2-1; v_gene: TRBV18; abundance: .; d_gene: TRBD2; CDR3nt: TGTGCCAGCTCACCACCGATGGGCGGGGGAGGCAATGAGCAGTTCTTC; CDR3aa: CASSPPMGGGGNEQFF
j_gene: TRBJ1-6; v_gene: TRBV6-1; abundance: .; d_gene: .; CDR3nt: TGTGCCAGCAGCTCAGACCTGCTTAATTCACCCCTCCACTTT; CDR3aa: CASSSDLLNSPLHF
j_gene: TRBJ1-6; v_gene: TRBV10-1; abundance: .; d_gene: .; CDR3nt: TGCGCCAGCAGTCAAGAAGGGAATGGTTCACCCCTCCACTTT; CDR3aa: CASSQEGNGSPLHF
j_gene: TRBJ2-5; v_gene: TRBV11-2; abundance: .; d_gene: .; CDR3nt: TGTGCCAGCAGCTTAGAATCCAGGCCGCGGGAGACCCAGTACTTC; CDR3aa: CASSLESRPRETQYF
j_gene: TRBJ2-1; v_gene: TRBV2; abundance: .; d_gene: .; CDR3nt: TGTGCCAGCAGTTTCGAAGCAGGGATGGGGTATGCAGACAATGAGCAGTTCTTC; CDR3aa: CASSFEAGMGYADNEQFF
j_gene: TRBJ2-7; v_gene: TRBV27; abundance: .; d_gene: TRBD2; CDR3nt: TGTGCCAGCAGTTTAAAGTTAGCGTCGCGGGAGGCCCGGGGGGGTGCCTACGAGCAGTACTTC; CDR3aa: CASSLKLASREARGGAYEQYF
j_gene: TRBJ1-2; v_gene: TRBV2; abundance: .; d_gene: .; CDR3nt: TGTGCCAGCAGAGAAACAAGCAGGGGCTACACCTTC; CDR3aa: CASRETSRGYTF